What follows describes a single T cell receptor beta chain. Antigen specificity is unknown. There are 16 residues in the CDR3. V dropped 5 bases and J dropped 12; count of bases not matched to a gene: 14. Germline V gene sequence: CDR1 SGHTA, CDR2 FQGNSA. The sample is drawn from a study of radiotherapy plus CTLA-4 blockade in lung cancer. At the level of the study: Among patients, approximately 17% showed objective responses, and about 30% had disease control.

TCRdb's copy holds only in-frame clones and misses some; the assay was immunoSEQ multiplex PCR. Of about 100,000 clones detected, about 80% appear once; the ten largest clones hold roughly 0.85%. Whole-study findings and limits: Best predicting response, reportedly, were early blood T cell clone dynamics, with interferon-beta. Once radiotherapy plus ipilimumab had been given, TCR clones derived from tumor expanded in blood.

Those with chemo-refractory metastatic non-small-cell lung cancer were treated with focal radiation combined with CTLA-4 blockade using ipilimumab. This material consisted of peripheral blood, taken from a patient treated with radiotherapy plus ipilimumab. This receptor was obtained from a human donor with non-small cell lung cancer who had stable disease on radiotherapy plus ipilimumab. The chain is built from TRBV7-2 and TRBJ1-6; 9 nucleotides line up with TRBD1. The CDR3 bases are TGTGCCAGCAGCCCCACAGGGGGCGGCCATCGGGGACCCCTCCACTTT. This translates into CASSPTGGGHRGPLHF.